These T cell receptor beta chains were read from a single sample in a study of radiotherapy plus CTLA-4 blockade in lung cancer. Some clones are missing from TCRdb's copy, which holds only in-frame ones; the method was immunoSEQ multiplex PCR. The data hold roughly 92,000 clones, with approximately 83% observed a single time. The sequencing here drew on peripheral blood, taken from a patient treated with radiotherapy plus ipilimumab. These receptor sequences come from a human donor with non-small cell lung cancer who had a partial response to radiotherapy plus ipilimumab. Each CDR3 is given with its conserved first and last residue. A D gene is named only where the DNA matches it firmly. Clone size is not always given. Where it is, it says once, few, many or a class for expanded clones.

d_gene: -; j_gene: TRBJ2-3; abundance: -; v_gene: TRBV7-3; CDR3nt: TGTGCCAGCAGCTTTTCCGACAGTAGGACAGATACGCAGTATTTT; CDR3aa: CASSFSDSRTDTQYF
d_gene: -; j_gene: TRBJ1-3; abundance: -; v_gene: TRBV28; CDR3nt: TGTGCCAGCAGTTTAATCGGGTCTGGAAACACCATATATTTT; CDR3aa: CASSLIGSGNTIYF
d_gene: TRBD1; j_gene: TRBJ1-1; abundance: -; v_gene: TRBV6-5; CDR3nt: TGTGCCAGCACCTCGACAGGGTTCGGCACTGAAGCTTTCTTT; CDR3aa: CASTSTGFGTEAFF
d_gene: TRBD1; j_gene: TRBJ2-7; abundance: few; v_gene: TRBV7-6; CDR3nt: TGTGCCAGCAGCCCCACCGGGACAGGAGGTGGTTACGACGAGCAGTACTTC; CDR3aa: CASSPTGTGGGYDEQYF
d_gene: TRBD2; j_gene: TRBJ2-1; abundance: -; v_gene: TRBV5-4; CDR3nt: TGTGCCAGCAGCTTGTTGGCTAGCGGGAAGGGGGGTGAGCAGTTCTTC; CDR3aa: CASSLLASGKGGEQFF
d_gene: TRBD1; j_gene: TRBJ2-3; abundance: -; v_gene: TRBV10-3; CDR3nt: TGTGCCATCAGCAGCCGGGACAGGGGACCAGATACGCAGTATTTT; CDR3aa: CAISSRDRGPDTQYF
d_gene: -; j_gene: TRBJ1-4; abundance: few; v_gene: TRBV11-2; CDR3nt: TGTGCCAGCAGCTTACGGTGGGGCGAAAAACTGTTTTTT; CDR3aa: CASSLRWGEKLFF
d_gene: TRBD1; j_gene: TRBJ1-6; abundance: -; v_gene: TRBV2; CDR3nt: TGTGCCAGCAGTATTGCTAACAGGGGATATAATTCACCCCTCCACTTT; CDR3aa: CASSIANRGYNSPLHF
d_gene: TRBD1; j_gene: TRBJ1-4; abundance: few; v_gene: TRBV6-1; CDR3nt: TGTGCCAGCAATCCGGGACAGGGCGAAAAACTGTTTTTT; CDR3aa: CASNPGQGEKLFF
d_gene: -; j_gene: TRBJ1-4; abundance: -; v_gene: TRBV4-3; CDR3nt: TGCGCCAGCAGCCAAGATCGTTTTGTAGAAAAACTGTTTTTT; CDR3aa: CASSQDRFVEKLFF
d_gene: -; j_gene: TRBJ2-2; abundance: once; v_gene: TRBV27; CDR3nt: TGTGCCAGCAGTGCCCGACTAGTCACCGGGGAGCTGTTTTTT; CDR3aa: CASSARLVTGELFF
d_gene: TRBD1; j_gene: TRBJ1-2; abundance: -; v_gene: TRBV30; CDR3nt: TGTGCCTTAAATTCGGACAGGGTACATGGCTACACCTTC; CDR3aa: CALNSDRVHGYTF
d_gene: TRBD1; j_gene: TRBJ1-2; abundance: once; v_gene: TRBV7-3; CDR3nt: TGTGCCAGCAGCCTTGGGACAGGGGGTAGAGATGGCTACACCTTC; CDR3aa: CASSLGTGGRDGYTF
d_gene: TRBD2; j_gene: TRBJ2-7; abundance: -; v_gene: TRBV19; CDR3nt: TGTGCCAGTAGATGGGCGGGGGGAAGCTCCTACGAGCAGTACTTC; CDR3aa: CASRWAGGSSYEQYF
d_gene: -; j_gene: TRBJ1-2; abundance: once; v_gene: TRBV9; CDR3nt: TGTGCCAGCAGCGATACAGGGTTCGGCTATGGCTACACCTTC; CDR3aa: CASSDTGFGYGYTF
d_gene: -; j_gene: TRBJ1-3; abundance: few; v_gene: TRBV7-9; CDR3nt: TGTGCCAGCAGCCCATCCAGGGGTACTGGAAACACCATATATTTT; CDR3aa: CASSPSRGTGNTIYF
d_gene: -; j_gene: TRBJ1-1; abundance: -; v_gene: TRBV18; CDR3nt: TGTGCCAGCTCGCCGGATGGACAATCCCCTTGGGCTTTCTTT; CDR3aa: CASSPDGQSPWAFF